The clone carrying this T cell receptor beta chain showed up many times. This CDR3 has 15 amino acids. V lost 0 bases, J lost 2 bases, and 10 bases lay in between. Germline CDR1 is KGHSH and CDR2 is LQKENI. TCRdb called the 5' RACE reads again in MiXCR, with one record for every CDR3 protein. The sample includes tens of thousands of distinct CDR3 sequences, about 19% of them seen just once. The data originate from a study of early T cells in non-severe SARS-CoV-2 infection. The genes are TRBV18 and TRBJ1-2; possible D gene TRBD1, 5 bases. The source of this sequence is an adult who was a healthcare worker with PCR-confirmed SARS-CoV-2 infection or an uninfected control (not recorded which). Material: whole blood, obtained at baseline. The CDR3 nucleotides read TGTGCCAGCTCACCACCAGGAGCAGGGAACTATGGCTACACCTTC. Protein sequence: CASSPPGAGNYGYTF.